This TCR beta chain comes out of a study of blood T cell repertoires in COVID-19. Study in general: The analysed material was cDNA or gDNA that came from T cells, B-cell-depleted T cells, or PBMCs.

Individuals drawn from about two dozen US areas were about 18 to 95 years old. Symptom resolution, clearance, or two negative PCRs marked donors in Cohort 3 as recovered. CDR1 is MDHEN and CDR2 is SYDVKM in the germline V gene. After removal of 6 bases from V and 2 bases from J, the junction contained 9 bases not matched to a gene. This CDR3 is 15 amino acids long. Original methodology: Amplification with reference gene primers provided the estimates of nucleated cell counts. TCRdb's table, derived via immunoSEQ multiplex PCR, lists solely in-frame clones and lacks some. D and trimming come from the DNA, and the V and J calls and clone size come from that table. The table shows 310,000 or so clones, with about 87% occurring only once.

Sequencing was performed on PBMCs or T cells enriched from blood (not recorded which). V is TRBV28 and J is TRBJ2-5; TRBD2 matches at 7 bases. The clonotype was recovered from a woman under 30 who had recovered from COVID-19. This chain's CDR3 is CASRRNVAGQETQYF. The DNA for the CDR3 is TGTGCCAGCAGACGGAACGTAGCGGGTCAAGAGACCCAGTACTTC. Full variable domain (remainder filled in from reference TRBV28 and TRBJ2-5): DVKVTQSSRYLVKRTGEKVFLECVQDMDHENMFWYRQDPGLGLRLIYFSYDVKMKEKGDIPEGYSVSREKKERFSLILESASTNQTSMYLCASRRNVAGQETQYFGPGTRLLVL.